This T cell receptor beta chain was recorded in a study of blood T cell repertoires in COVID-19. Overall study: Sites across the United States, Italy and Spain contributed samples from acute and convalescent COVID-19.

This CDR3 contains 14 residues. Trimming stripped 9 bases from V and 4 bases from J, with 18 bases between. CDR1 LGHDT and CDR2 YNNKEL come from the germline V gene (reference sequence). Original methodology: By means of reference gene primer amplification, nucleated cell counts were estimated. The table came from immunoSEQ multiplex PCR; TCRdb's copy has only in-frame clones and leaves some out. V, J and clone size were drawn from that table, and D and trimming were deduced from the DNA. The sample includes 70,000 or so clones, around 86% of them seen just once. Sample: peripheral blood. This rearrangement joins TRBV3-1 (or the pseudogene TRBV3-2) to TRBJ1-2, with D perhaps TRBD1 (5 bases). The TCR comes from a man between 65 and 79 years old with active or convalescent COVID-19. Here the CDR3 reads CASRDPTVPYGYTF. DNA for the CDR3: TGTGCCAGTCGTGACCCGACAGTCCCCTATGGCTACACCTTC.